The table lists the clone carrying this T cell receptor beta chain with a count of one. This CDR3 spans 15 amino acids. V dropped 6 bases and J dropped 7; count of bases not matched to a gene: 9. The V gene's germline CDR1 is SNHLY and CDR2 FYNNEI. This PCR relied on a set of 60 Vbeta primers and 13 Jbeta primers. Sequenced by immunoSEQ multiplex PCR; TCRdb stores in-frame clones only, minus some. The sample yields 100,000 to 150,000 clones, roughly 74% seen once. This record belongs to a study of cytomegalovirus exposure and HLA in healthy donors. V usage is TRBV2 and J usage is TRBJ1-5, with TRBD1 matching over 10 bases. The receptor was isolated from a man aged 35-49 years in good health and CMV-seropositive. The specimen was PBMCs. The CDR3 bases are TGTGCCAGCAGAAGGGACAGGGGCGAGACCCAGCCCCAGCATTTT. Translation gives CASRRDRGETQPQHF.